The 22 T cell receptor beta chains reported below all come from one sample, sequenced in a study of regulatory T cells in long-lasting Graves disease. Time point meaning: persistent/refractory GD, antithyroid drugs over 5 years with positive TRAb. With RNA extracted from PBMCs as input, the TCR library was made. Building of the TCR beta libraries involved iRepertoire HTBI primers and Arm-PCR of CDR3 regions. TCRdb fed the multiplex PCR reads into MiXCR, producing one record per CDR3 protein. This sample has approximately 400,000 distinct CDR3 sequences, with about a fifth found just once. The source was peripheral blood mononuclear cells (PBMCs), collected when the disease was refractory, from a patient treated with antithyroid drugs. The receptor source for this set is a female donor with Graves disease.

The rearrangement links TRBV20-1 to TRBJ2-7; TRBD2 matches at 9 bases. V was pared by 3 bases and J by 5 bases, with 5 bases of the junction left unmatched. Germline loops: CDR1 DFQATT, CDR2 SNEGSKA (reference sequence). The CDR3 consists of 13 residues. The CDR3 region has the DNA TGCAGTGCTAGGGATAGCGGGAGTAACGAGCAGTACTTC. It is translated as CSARDSGSNEQYF.

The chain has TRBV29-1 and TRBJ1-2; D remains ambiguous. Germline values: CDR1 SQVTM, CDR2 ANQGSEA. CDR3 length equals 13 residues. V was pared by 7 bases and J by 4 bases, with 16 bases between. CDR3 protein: CSAVASFPYGYTF. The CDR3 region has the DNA TGCAGCGCCGTTGCTTCTTTCCCCTATGGCTACACCTTC.

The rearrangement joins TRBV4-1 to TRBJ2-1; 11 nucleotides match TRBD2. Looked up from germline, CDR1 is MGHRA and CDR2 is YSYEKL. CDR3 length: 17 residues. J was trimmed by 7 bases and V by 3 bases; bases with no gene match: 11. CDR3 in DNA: TGCGCCAGCAGCCAGGGGACTAGCGGCCTAGGGGGGAATGAGCAGTTCTTC. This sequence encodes CASSQGTSGLGGNEQFF.

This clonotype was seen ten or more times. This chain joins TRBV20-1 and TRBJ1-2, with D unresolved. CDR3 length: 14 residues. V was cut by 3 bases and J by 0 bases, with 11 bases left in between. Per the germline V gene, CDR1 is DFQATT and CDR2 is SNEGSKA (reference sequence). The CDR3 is CSARRGIANYGYTF. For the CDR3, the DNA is TGCAGTGCTAGGCGAGGGATAGCTAACTATGGCTACACCTTC.

The CDR3 loop reads CATHSDRDSYEQYF. The DNA of the CDR3 is TGTGCCACCCACTCGGACAGGGACTCCTACGAGCAGTACTTC. The chain links TRBV7-2 to TRBJ2-7; 8 positions agree with TRBD1. Germline assignment: CDR1 SGHTA and CDR2 FQGNSA. V was pared by 10 bases and J by 0 bases, with 8 bases of the junction left unmatched. The CDR3 extends over 14 amino acids.

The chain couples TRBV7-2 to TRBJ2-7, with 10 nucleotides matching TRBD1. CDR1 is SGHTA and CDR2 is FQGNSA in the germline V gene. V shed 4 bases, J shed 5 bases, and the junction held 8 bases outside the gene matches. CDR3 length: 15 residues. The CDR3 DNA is TGTGCCAGCAGCTCATCCGGGACAGGGGCTAACGAGCAGTACTTC. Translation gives CASSSSGTGANEQYF.

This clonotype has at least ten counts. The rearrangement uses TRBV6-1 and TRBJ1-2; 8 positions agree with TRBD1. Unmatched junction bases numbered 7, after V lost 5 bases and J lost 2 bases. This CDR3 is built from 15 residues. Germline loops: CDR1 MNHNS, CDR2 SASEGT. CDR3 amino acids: CASSQTSGGNYGYTF. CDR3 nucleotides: TGTGCCAGCAGTCAAACCTCAGGGGGCAACTATGGCTACACCTTC.

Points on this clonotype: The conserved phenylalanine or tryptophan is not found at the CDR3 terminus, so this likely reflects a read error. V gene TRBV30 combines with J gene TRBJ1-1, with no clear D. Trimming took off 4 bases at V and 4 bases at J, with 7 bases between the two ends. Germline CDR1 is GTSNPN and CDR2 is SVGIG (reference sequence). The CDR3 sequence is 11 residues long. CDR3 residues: CAWIGPTEAFS. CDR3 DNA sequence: TGTGCCTGGATCGGGCCCACTGAAGCTTTCTCT.

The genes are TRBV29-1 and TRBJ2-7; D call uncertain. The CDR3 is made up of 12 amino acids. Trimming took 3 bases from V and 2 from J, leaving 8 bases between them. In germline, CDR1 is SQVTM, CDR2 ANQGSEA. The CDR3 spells CSVEVGAYEQYF. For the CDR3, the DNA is TGCAGCGTTGAGGTAGGAGCCTACGAGCAGTACTTC.

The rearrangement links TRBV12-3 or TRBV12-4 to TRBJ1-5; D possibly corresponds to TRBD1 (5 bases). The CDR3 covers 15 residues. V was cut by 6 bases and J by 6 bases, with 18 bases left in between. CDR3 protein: CASSPTGPTVQPQHF. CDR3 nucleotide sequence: TGTGCCAGCAGCCCTACGGGACCGACGGTTCAGCCCCAGCATTTT.

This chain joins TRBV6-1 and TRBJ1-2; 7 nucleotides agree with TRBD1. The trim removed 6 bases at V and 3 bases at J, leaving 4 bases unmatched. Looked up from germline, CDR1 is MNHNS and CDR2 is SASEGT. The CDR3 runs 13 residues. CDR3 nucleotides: TGTGCCAGCAGACGACAGGGTGACTATGGCTACACCTTC. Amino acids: CASRRQGDYGYTF.

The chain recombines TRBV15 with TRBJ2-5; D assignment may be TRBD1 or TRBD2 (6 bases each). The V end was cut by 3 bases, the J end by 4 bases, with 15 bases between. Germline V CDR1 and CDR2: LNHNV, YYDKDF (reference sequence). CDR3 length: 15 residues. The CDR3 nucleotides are TGTGCCACCAGCAGGGGACTCGCAGGGGCAGAGACCCAGTACTTC. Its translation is CATSRGLAGAETQYF.

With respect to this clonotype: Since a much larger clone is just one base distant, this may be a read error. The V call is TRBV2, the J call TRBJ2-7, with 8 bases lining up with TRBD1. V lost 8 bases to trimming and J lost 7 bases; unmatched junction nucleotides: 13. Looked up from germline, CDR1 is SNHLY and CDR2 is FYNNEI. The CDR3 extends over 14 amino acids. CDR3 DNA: TGTGCCAGCGGCCCAATGGACAGGGTGGGTGAGCAGTACTTC. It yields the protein CASGPMDRVGEQYF.

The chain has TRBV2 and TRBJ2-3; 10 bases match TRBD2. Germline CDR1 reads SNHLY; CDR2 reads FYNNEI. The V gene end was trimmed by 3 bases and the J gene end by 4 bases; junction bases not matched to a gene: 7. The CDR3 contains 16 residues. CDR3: CASSESSGSYSDTQYF. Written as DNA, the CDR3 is TGTGCCAGCAGTGAGTCTAGCGGGAGTTATTCAGATACGCAGTATTTT.

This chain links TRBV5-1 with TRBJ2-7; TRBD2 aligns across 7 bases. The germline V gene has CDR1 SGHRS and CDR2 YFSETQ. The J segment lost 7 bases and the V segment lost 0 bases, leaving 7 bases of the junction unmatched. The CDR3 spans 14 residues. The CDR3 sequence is CASSLVYGGGEQYF. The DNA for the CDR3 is TGCGCCAGCAGCTTGGTGTATGGGGGAGGGGAGCAGTACTTC.

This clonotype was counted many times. This chain's CDR3 is CAWSGGDSEAFF. The DNA of the CDR3 is TGTGCCTGGAGTGGGGGCGACAGTGAAGCTTTCTTT. The rearrangement links TRBV30 to TRBJ1-1; possibly TRBD1 for D (5 bases). The CDR3 has 12 residues. V gave up 1 base and J gave up 7 bases, with 10 bases separating them. Germline V gene data show CDR1 as GTSNPN and CDR2 as SVGIG (reference sequence).

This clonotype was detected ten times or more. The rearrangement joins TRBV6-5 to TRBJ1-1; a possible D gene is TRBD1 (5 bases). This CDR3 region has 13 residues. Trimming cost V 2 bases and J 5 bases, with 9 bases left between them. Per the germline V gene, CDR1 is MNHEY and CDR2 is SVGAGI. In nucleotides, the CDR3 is TGTGCCAGCAGTTACAGGGGTGTTACTGAAGCTTTCTTT. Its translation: CASSYRGVTEAFF.

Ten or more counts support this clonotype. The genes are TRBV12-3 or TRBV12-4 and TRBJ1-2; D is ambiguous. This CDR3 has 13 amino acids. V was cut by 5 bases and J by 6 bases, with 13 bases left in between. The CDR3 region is CASSKDGPNGYTF. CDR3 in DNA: TGTGCCAGCAGTAAGGACGGTCCGAATGGCTACACCTTC.

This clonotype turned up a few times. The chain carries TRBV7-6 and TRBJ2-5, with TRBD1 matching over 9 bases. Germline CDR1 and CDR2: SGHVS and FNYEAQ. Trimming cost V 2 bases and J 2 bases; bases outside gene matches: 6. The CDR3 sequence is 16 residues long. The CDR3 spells CASSLIAGQGQETQYF. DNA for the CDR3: TGTGCCAGCAGCTTAATTGCGGGACAGGGACAAGAGACCCAGTACTTC.

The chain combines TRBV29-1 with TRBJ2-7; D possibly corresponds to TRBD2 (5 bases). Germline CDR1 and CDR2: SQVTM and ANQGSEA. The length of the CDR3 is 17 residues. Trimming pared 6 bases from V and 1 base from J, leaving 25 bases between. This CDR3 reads CSVCLYSERTSSYEQYF. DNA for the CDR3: TGCAGCGTGTGTCTCTATTCGGAGCGGACGAGTTCCTACGAGCAGTACTTC.

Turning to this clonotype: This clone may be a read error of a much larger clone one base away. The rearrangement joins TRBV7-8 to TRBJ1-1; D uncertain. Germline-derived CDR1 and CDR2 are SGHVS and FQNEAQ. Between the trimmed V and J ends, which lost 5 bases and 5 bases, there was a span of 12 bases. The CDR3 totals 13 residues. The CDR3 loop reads CASSLTYGTEAFF. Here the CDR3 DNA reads TGTGCCAGCAGCCTGACTTACGGGACTGAAGCTTTCTTT.

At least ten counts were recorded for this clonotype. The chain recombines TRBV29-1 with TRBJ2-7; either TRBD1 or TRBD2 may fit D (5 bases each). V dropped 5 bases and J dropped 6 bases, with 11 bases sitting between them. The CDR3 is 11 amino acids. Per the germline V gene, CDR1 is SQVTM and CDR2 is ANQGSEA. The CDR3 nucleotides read TGCAGCGTTCGAGGGGCGGGCGAGCAGTACTTC. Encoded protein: CSVRGAGEQYF.